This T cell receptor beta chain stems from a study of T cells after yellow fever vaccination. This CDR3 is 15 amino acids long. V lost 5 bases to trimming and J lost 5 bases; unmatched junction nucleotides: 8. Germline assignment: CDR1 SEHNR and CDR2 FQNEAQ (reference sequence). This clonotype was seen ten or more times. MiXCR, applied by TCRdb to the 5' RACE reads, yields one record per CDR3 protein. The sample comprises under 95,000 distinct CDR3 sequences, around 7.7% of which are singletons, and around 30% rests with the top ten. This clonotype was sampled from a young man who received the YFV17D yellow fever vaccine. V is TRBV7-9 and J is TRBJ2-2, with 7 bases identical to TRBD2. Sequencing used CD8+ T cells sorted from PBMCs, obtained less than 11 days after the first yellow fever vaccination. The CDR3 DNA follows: TGTGCCAGCAGCCCGAGCGGGGAGGCGACCGGGGAGCTGTTTTTT. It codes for CASSPSGEATGELFF.